These 3 T cell receptor beta chains were all obtained from the same sample, sequenced in a study of blood T cell repertoires in COVID-19. The repertoire was sequenced with immunoSEQ multiplex PCR; TCRdb's copy has only in-frame clones and lacks some. Here the sample spans about 170,000 clones, 80% to 90% being singletons. What was sequenced was peripheral blood. The receptor set was obtained from a woman aged 65 to 85 with COVID-19, enrolled during active disease.

This rearrangement joins TRBV7-6 to TRBJ1-1; D unresolved. Germline V CDR1 and CDR2: SGHVS, FNYEAQ. V dropped 0 bases and J dropped 4 bases, with 12 bases sitting between them. The CDR3 is 15 residues long. CDR3 coding DNA: TGTGCCAGCAGCTTAGCCGGTGGCAGCGGCACTGAAGCTTTCTTT. Translation gives CASSLAGGSGTEAFF.

This rearrangement joins TRBV6-2 or TRBV6-3 to TRBJ2-7; no clear D. Germline assignment: CDR1 MNHEY and CDR2 SVGEGT. V was clipped by 5 bases and J by 5 bases, with 10 bases between them. The CDR3 is 12 amino acids. CDR3 coding DNA: TGTGCCAGCAGTAGAGACTGGGACGAGCAGTACTTC. It is translated as CASSRDWDEQYF.

CDR3 sequence reads: CATSTGLNTEAFF. For the CDR3, the DNA is TGTGCCACCTCGACAGGGTTGAACACTGAAGCTTTCTTT. The genes are TRBV9 and TRBJ1-1; 7 positions match TRBD1. CDR1 and CDR2 (germline): SGDLS, YYNGEE. CDR3 length: 13 residues. J lost 0 bases, V lost 9 bases, and 5 bases had no gene match.